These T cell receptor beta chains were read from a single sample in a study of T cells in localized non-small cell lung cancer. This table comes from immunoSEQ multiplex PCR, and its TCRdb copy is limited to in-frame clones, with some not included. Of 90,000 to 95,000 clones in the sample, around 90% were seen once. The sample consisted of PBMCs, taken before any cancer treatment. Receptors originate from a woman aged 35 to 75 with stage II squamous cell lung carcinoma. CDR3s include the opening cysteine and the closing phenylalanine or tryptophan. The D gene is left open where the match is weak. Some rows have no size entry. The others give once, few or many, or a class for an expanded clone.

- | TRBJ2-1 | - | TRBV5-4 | TGTGCCAGCAGCTTGGTCGGGAGAAAACACAATGAGCAGTTCTTC | CASSLVGRKHNEQFF
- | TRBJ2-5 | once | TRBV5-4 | TGTGCCAGCAGCTCTGGGACTGGCCAGTACCAAGAGACCCAGTACTTC | CASSSGTGQYQETQYF
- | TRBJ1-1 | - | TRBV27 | TGTGCCAGCAGTTTAGTCAGGAAGGGTAGAGCTTTCTTT | CASSLVRKGRAFF
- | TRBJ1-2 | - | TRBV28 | TGTGCCAGCAGTTTGGGACGGAACTATGGCTACACCTTC | CASSLGRNYGYTF
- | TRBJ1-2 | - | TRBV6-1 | TGTGCCAGCGAGGCCTATGGCTACACCTTC | CASEAYGYTF
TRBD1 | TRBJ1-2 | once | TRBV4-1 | TGCGCCAGCAGCCCACCTTCCGTACCGACAGGGTACTATGGCTACACCTTC | CASSPPSVPTGYYGYTF
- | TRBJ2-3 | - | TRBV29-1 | TGCAGCGCCTGCCCTGGCACAGATACGCAGTATTTT | CSACPGTDTQYF
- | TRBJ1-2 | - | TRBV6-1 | TGTGCCAGCAGTGAAGGAACAGGAGCTAACTATGGCTACACCTTC | CASSEGTGANYGYTF
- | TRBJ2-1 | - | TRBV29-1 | TGCAGCGTTTGGACTGTCCCGGGCCATGAGCAGTTCTTC | CSVWTVPGHEQFF
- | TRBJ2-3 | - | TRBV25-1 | TGTGCCAGCAGCCGACTTGCGATTAGGGGCACAGATACGCAGTATTTT | CASSRLAIRGTDTQYF
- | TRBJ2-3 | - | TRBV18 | TGTGCCAGCTCACCACTATCCCAGGGGACAGATACGCAGTATTTT | CASSPLSQGTDTQYF
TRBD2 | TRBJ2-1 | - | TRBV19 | TGTGCCAGTAGTACCCTAGCGGGAGTTGGCAATGAGCAGTTCTTC | CASSTLAGVGNEQFF
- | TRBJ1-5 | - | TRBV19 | TGTGCCAGTAACAGGCAGCCCCAGCATTTT | CASNRQPQHF
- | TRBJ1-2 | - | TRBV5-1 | TGCGCCAGCAGCTTGGGTCTCCCAGTGGAAGGCTACACCTTC | CASSLGLPVEGYTF
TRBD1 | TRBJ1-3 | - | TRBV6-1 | TGTGCCAGCACCGGGACAGGGAGAAACACCATATATTTT | CASTGTGRNTIYF
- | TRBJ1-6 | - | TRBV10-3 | TGTGCCATCAGCGGGGGAAAGTCTTCACCCCTCCACTTT | CAISGGKSSPLHF
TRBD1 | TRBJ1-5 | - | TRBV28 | TGTGCCAGCACTGAGGGGGCGAGGAATCAGCCCCAGCATTTT | CASTEGARNQPQHF
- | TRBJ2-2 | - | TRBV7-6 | TGTGCCAGCAGCTTAGGGACCCAGGCCGGGGAGCTGTTTTTT | CASSLGTQAGELFF
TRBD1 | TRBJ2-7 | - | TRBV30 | TGTGCCTGGAGGAGTCAGGGGGTAGGAGAGCAGTACTTC | CAWRSQGVGEQYF
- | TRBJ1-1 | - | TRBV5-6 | TGTGCCACCGGGTACAAGAACACTGAAGCTTTCTTT | CATGYKNTEAFF
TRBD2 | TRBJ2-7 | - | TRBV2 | TGTGCCAGCAGCCCAGCGGGATTCTCCTACGAGCAGTACTTC | CASSPAGFSYEQYF
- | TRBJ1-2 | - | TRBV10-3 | TGTGCCATCAGTGAAGGCCAGAACTATGGCTACACCTTC | CAISEGQNYGYTF
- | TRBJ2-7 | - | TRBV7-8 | TGTGCCAGCACCCTGATGACCACCTACTCCTACGAGCAGTACTTC | CASTLMTTYSYEQYF
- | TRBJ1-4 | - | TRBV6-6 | TGTGCCAGCAGTTACAGCGGGGATTTGATAGAACTGTTTTTT | CASSYSGDLIELFF
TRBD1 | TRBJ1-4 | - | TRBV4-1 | TGCGCCAGCAGCCAAGGTCAGTCGTTGACAGGGGGTTATGAAAAACTGTTTTTT | CASSQGQSLTGGYEKLFF
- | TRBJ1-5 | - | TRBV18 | TGTGCCAGCTCACCGGACAGCCCCAATCAGCCCCAGCATTTT | CASSPDSPNQPQHF
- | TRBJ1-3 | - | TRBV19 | TGTGCCAGTGCCAACTTGAGCTCTGGAAACACCATATATTTT | CASANLSSGNTIYF
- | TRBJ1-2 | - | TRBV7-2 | TGTGCCAGCAGCTTAGGAGGCGATTTAAACTATGGCTACACCTTC | CASSLGGDLNYGYTF
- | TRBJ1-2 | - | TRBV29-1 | TGCAGCGTTGATGGGGTCGGGCAGCCCCAAGCTAACTATGGCTACACCTTC | CSVDGVGQPQANYGYTF
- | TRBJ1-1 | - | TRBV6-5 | TGTGCCAGCAGTTTCTACTATCCCGTAGGTGCACCTGAAGCTTTCTTT | CASSFYYPVGAPEAFF
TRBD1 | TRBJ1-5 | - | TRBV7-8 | TGTGCCAGCAGCTTAGGGGACGGGACAGGGCCCCAGCATTTT | CASSLGDGTGPQHF
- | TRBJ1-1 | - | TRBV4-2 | TGTGCCAGCAGCCCCATCGTGCGTGGGAACACTGAAGCTTTCTTT | CASSPIVRGNTEAFF
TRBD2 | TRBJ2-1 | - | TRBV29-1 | TGCAGCGTTGAAGGGACTAGCGGATACAATGAGCAGTTCTTC | CSVEGTSGYNEQFF
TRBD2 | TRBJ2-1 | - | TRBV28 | TGTGCCAGCACCCGGGGAGCGGGGCCCTACAATGAGCAGTTCTTC | CASTRGAGPYNEQFF
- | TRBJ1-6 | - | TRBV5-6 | TGTGCCAGCAGCTTGCAGTGGGGGCCCGAGGTAAATTCACCCCTCCACTTT | CASSLQWGPEVNSPLHF
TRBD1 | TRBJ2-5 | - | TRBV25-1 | TGTGCCAGCAGTGGAGGAATAGGGGACAGGAGCAAAGAGACCCAGTACTTC | CASSGGIGDRSKETQYF
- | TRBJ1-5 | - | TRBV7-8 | TGTGCCAGCAGCTTACAGGACAAACAGCCCCAGCATTTT | CASSLQDKQPQHF
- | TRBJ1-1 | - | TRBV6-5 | TGTGCTTGCGGCGGGTCTGAAGCTTTCTTT | CACGGSEAFF
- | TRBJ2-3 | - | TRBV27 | TGTGCCAGCAGTCCCGTGCCTTTGGGGACAGATACGCAGTATTTT | CASSPVPLGTDTQYF
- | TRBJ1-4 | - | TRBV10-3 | TGTGCCATCAGGGACACTGGGGAAAAACTGTTTTTT | CAIRDTGEKLFF
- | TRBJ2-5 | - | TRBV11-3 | TGTGCCAGCAGCTTGAGCGGAGAGACCCAGTACTTC | CASSLSGETQYF